This T cell receptor beta chain appears in the sequencing data of a study of control samples from healthy donors and cancer patients. Here immunoSEQ multiplex PCR was the method, and the copy in TCRdb shows in-frame clones only, minus some. This sample has more than 110,000 clones; 80% to 95% occur once, and the top ten carry roughly 12%. This receptor was identified in a man aged 25 to 40 in good health. Material for sequencing was blood.

Written as DNA, the CDR3 is TGCGCCAGCAGCTTGGGACAGGGGATTGTGAACACTGAAGCTTTCTTT. This encodes CASSLGQGIVNTEAFF. The V and J genes are TRBV5-1 and TRBJ1-1, with 8 bases identical to TRBD1. V shed 0 bases and J 0 bases; nucleotides not matched to a gene: 4. Germline CDR1 is SGHRS and CDR2 is YFSETQ. CDR3 length equals 16 residues.